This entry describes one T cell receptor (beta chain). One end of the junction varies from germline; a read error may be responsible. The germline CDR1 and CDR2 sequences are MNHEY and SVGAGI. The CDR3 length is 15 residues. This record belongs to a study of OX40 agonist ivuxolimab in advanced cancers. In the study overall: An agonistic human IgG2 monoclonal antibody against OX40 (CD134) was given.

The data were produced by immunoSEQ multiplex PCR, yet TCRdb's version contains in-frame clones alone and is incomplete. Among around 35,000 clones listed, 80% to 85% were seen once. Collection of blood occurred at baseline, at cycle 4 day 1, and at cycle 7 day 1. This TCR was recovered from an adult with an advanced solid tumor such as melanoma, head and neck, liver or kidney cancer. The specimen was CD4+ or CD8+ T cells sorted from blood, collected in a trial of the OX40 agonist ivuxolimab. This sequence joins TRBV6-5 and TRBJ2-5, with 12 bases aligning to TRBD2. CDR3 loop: CANSPSGGASKTQYF. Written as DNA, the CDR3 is TGTGCCAACAGTCCTAGCGGGGGGGCTTCGAAGACCCAGTACTTC.